The 24 T cell receptor beta chains reported below all come from one sample, sequenced in a study of blood T cells in healthy people across ages. Through a sample-barcoded 5' primer and a J-beta primer mix, a second PCR was run for about 6 to 11 cycles. TCRdb reanalysed the 5' RACE reads using MiXCR and keeps one entry per CDR3 protein. The sample lists about 640,000 distinct CDR3 sequences, under 70% occurring once. The sequencing sample was made of blood. These TCRs come from a man aged 55-75 years in good health.

The CDR3: CASSSSRDRAFTGELFF. DNA of the CDR3: TGTGCCAGCAGCAGCAGCCGGGACAGGGCTTTCACCGGGGAGCTGTTTTTT. The chain couples TRBV7-8 to TRBJ2-2; TRBD1 matches 9 bases. Germline CDR1 SGHVS, CDR2 FQNEAQ. The junction had 11 bases not matched to a gene; V was cut back by 5 bases and J by 4 bases. The length of the CDR3 is 17 residues.

The rearrangement joins TRBV7-2 to TRBJ1-4, with D perhaps matching TRBD1 (6 bases). Trimming shortened V by 2 bases and J by 10 bases, and 17 bases separated the two germline ends. The CDR3 is made up of 15 amino acids. Germline lookup yields CDR1 SGHTA and CDR2 FQGNSA. The CDR3 DNA reads as TGTGCCAGCAGCTTATCCAGGGGCTTGGATGGAAAACTGTTTTTT. This codes for CASSLSRGLDGKLFF.

This clonotype was counted a few times. The chain has TRBV7-9 and TRBJ2-5, with D possibly matching TRBD1 (5 bases). The CDR3 has 14 amino acids. The ends were cut back, 3 bases at V and 4 bases at J, with 12 bases in the middle. Looked up from germline, CDR1 is SEHNR and CDR2 is FQNEAQ (reference sequence). In DNA, the CDR3 is TGTGCCAGCAGCTTCCAGGGCTACGGAGAGACCCAGTACTTC. It encodes CASSFQGYGETQYF.

V usage is TRBV27 and J usage is TRBJ2-3; possible D gene TRBD1, 5 bases. The CDR3 loop spans 12 amino acids. Germline V lookup: CDR1 MNHEY, CDR2 SMNVEV (reference sequence). The V end lost 1 base, the J end lost 8 bases, and 7 bases lay between the germline ends. In DNA, the CDR3 is TGTGCCAGCAGTTTATACCAGGGTACGCAGTATTTT. This gives the protein CASSLYQGTQYF.

V usage is TRBV6-5 and J usage is TRBJ1-1, with TRBD1 matching 8 bases. In germline, CDR1 is MNHEY, CDR2 SVGAGI. The length of the CDR3 is 13 residues. Losses at the gene ends were 5 bases for V and 8 bases for J; bases not matched to a gene: 7. The CDR3 sequence is CASSDRGQREAFF. In nucleotides, the CDR3 is TGTGCCAGCAGTGACAGGGGACAGAGAGAAGCTTTCTTT.

This chain links TRBV20-1 with TRBJ1-2; possible D gene TRBD1, 5 bases. V was shortened by 6 bases and J by 5 bases, with 25 bases between the two germline ends. This CDR3 is 16 amino acids long. Germline V gene lookup returns CDR1 DFQATT and CDR2 SNEGSKA (reference sequence). CDR3 protein: CSAPNPQNTEGYGYTF. CDR3 sequence (DNA): TGCAGTGCCCCCAACCCACAGAACACAGAGGGGTATGGCTACACCTTC.

The chain couples TRBV10-3 to TRBJ2-5, with no clear D. Germline CDR1 ENHRY, CDR2 SYGVKD. With 0 bases removed from V and 5 bases from J, the gap between germline ends came to 13 bases. This CDR3 contains 15 residues. CDR3 in amino acids: CAISESPDRVETQYF. The DNA for the CDR3 is TGTGCCATCAGTGAGTCCCCGGACCGTGTGGAGACCCAGTACTTC.

V is TRBV6-1 and J is TRBJ2-7; D uncertain. Germline assignment: CDR1 MNHNS and CDR2 SASEGT. The CDR3 has 13 amino acids. V lost 4 bases to trimming and J lost 9 bases, with 16 bases between them. The CDR3 spells CASSVTTEQVQYF. CDR3 nucleotides: TGTGCCAGCAGTGTAACGACGGAGCAGGTGCAGTACTTC.

The sample holds a few counts of this clonotype. The V call is TRBV12-3 or TRBV12-4, the J call TRBJ2-5; 8 positions agree with TRBD1. The J segment lost 4 bases and the V segment lost 6 bases, leaving 7 bases of the junction unmatched. The CDR3 consists of 14 residues. CDR3 nucleotide sequence: TGTGCCAGCAGGAGACAGGGGAGAGCAGAGACCCAGTACTTC. It yields the protein CASRRQGRAETQYF.

Points on this clonotype: A read error may explain this, as a much larger clone is one base away. The J gene is TRBJ1-2, the V gene TRBV3-1; D is unresolved. Germline assignment: CDR1 LGHDT and CDR2 YNNKEL (reference sequence). V was trimmed by 4 bases and J by 8 bases, leaving 8 bases between them. There are 11 residues in the CDR3. The CDR3 is CASSPGRGYTF. The CDR3 DNA follows: TGTGCCAGCAGCCCTGGCAGAGGCTACACCTTC.

The chain links TRBV15 to TRBJ2-1, with 10 bases identical to TRBD1. V trimming: 3 bases; J trimming: 7 bases; junction bases outside the gene matches: 6. Germline V gives CDR1 LNHNV, CDR2 YYDKDF (reference sequence). This CDR3 is 15 amino acids long. Here the CDR3 reads CATSSLGQGTNEQFF. The CDR3, as DNA: TGTGCCACCAGCAGCCTGGGACAGGGGACGAATGAGCAGTTCTTC.

The chain couples TRBV18 to TRBJ1-3; possibly TRBD1 for D (6 bases). The CDR3 length is 13 residues. The V gene's germline CDR1 is KGHSH and CDR2 LQKENI. Trimming left V 2 bases short and J 10 bases short, with 12 bases between. CDR3 protein: CASSPGSGTTIYF. Written as DNA, the CDR3 is TGTGCCAGCTCACCAGGGAGTGGGACAACCATATATTTT.

The V gene is TRBV2, the J gene TRBJ1-2; D is possibly TRBD1 (6 bases). CDR3 length equals 13 residues. Between the trimmed V and J ends, which lost 6 bases and 4 bases, there was a span of 12 bases. Per the germline V gene, CDR1 is SNHLY and CDR2 is FYNNEI. CDR3 DNA: TGTGCCAGCAGCGGCGGGGGCGGCTATGGCTACACCTTC. Its protein is CASSGGGGYGYTF. Together with reference TRBV2 and TRBJ1-2, the CDR3 gives the full variable domain: EPEVTQTPSHQVTQMGQEVILRCVPISNHLYFYWYRQILGQKVEFLVSFYNNEISEKSEIFDDQFSVERPDGSNFTLKIRSTKLEDSAMYFCASSGGGGYGYTFGSGTRLTVV.

This rearrangement joins TRBV12-3 or TRBV12-4 to TRBJ2-3; D uncertain. This CDR3 contains 13 residues. V was shortened by 6 bases and J by 2 bases, with 9 bases between the two germline ends. The CDR3 is CASRWTATDTQYF. Written as DNA, the CDR3 is TGTGCCAGCAGGTGGACGGCCACAGATACGCAGTATTTT.

The J gene is TRBJ1-5, the V gene TRBV20-1; 10 bases are shared with TRBD1. The V segment lost 6 bases and the J segment 7 bases; nucleotides outside the gene matches: 9. The CDR3 runs to 14 residues. From germline, CDR1 is DFQATT and CDR2 SNEGSKA (reference sequence). The CDR3 loop is CSARRGQGRQPQHF. In nucleotides, the CDR3 is TGCAGTGCCAGAAGGGGACAGGGGCGCCAGCCCCAGCATTTT.

The CDR3 nucleotides read TGCAGTGCTAGGGGACCACCAGGAGGGGAGACCCAGTACTTC. Translated: CSARGPPGGETQYF. The chain links TRBV20-1 to TRBJ2-7; maybe TRBD2 (6 bases). The J call is uncertain, as TRBJ2-5 better fits the DNA end. Germline CDR1 reads DFQATT; CDR2 reads SNEGSKA (reference sequence). The CDR3 sequence is 14 residues long.

The table lists this clonotype with a count of one. The J gene is TRBJ1-2, the V gene TRBV7-2, with D unclear. Germline CDR1 and CDR2: SGHTA and FQGNSA. V lost 5 bases and J 3 bases, leaving 13 bases between the germline ends. This CDR3 has 14 amino acids. The CDR3 is CASSPGREHYGYTF. The CDR3 DNA reads as TGTGCCAGCAGCCCCGGGAGGGAGCACTATGGCTACACCTTC.

This clonotype was seen just once. The gene calls are TRBV20-1 and TRBJ1-2; D ambiguous. The germline V gene encodes CDR1 DFQATT and CDR2 SNEGSKA (reference sequence). The CDR3 spans 14 residues. V lost 5 bases and J lost 2, with 15 bases in between. The CDR3 here is CSAWAGIGNYGYTF. The CDR3 DNA reads as TGCAGTGCTTGGGCCGGCATCGGAAACTATGGCTACACCTTC.

In this sample, this clonotype turned up once. DNA of the CDR3: TGTGCCAGCTCACTGAATCAGCCGACAGGCAACACTGAAGCTTTCTTT. This gives the protein CASSLNQPTGNTEAFF. This rearrangement joins TRBV18 to TRBJ1-1; maybe TRBD1 (6 bases). The CDR3 has 16 amino acids. The V gene's germline CDR1 is KGHSH and CDR2 LQKENI. With 4 bases removed from V and 2 bases from J, the gap between germline ends came to 17 bases.

This clonotype was seen many times. The chain carries TRBV5-1 and TRBJ2-3; 8 nucleotides agree with TRBD2. Looked up from germline, CDR1 is SGHRS and CDR2 is YFSETQ. This CDR3 spans 21 amino acids. The V gene end was trimmed by 0 bases and the J gene end by 0 bases; junction bases not matched to a gene: 18. CDR3 residues: CASSLGVARGLSGGSTDTQYF. The DNA for the CDR3 is TGCGCCAGCAGCTTGGGAGTAGCTCGCGGGTTGAGCGGGGGTAGCACAGATACGCAGTATTTT.

J is TRBJ1-6 and V is TRBV29-1, with a possible D match to TRBD1 (5 bases). V was cut by 7 bases and J by 7 bases, with 14 bases left in between. CDR1 SQVTM and CDR2 ANQGSEA come from the germline V gene. The CDR3 contains 13 residues. This chain's CDR3 is CSARRELNSPLHF. In DNA form, the CDR3 reads TGCAGCGCCCGCAGGGAATTAAATTCACCCCTCCACTTT.

This chain uses TRBV20-1 with TRBJ2-3; D may match TRBD1 or TRBD2 (6 bases each). V lost 7 bases, J lost 2 bases, and 16 bases lay in between. This CDR3 comprises 14 residues. Germline loops: CDR1 DFQATT, CDR2 SNEGSKA (reference sequence). CDR3 amino acids: CSVLRDTNTDTQYF. The CDR3 nucleotides read TGCAGTGTGTTGCGGGACACAAACACAGATACGCAGTATTTT.

V and J are TRBV5-1 and TRBJ2-5, with a weak D call TRBD1 (5 bases). V gave up 2 bases and J gave up 5 bases, with 16 bases separating them. The CDR3 totals 15 residues. Germline V lookup: CDR1 SGHRS, CDR2 YFSETQ. The CDR3 protein is CASSFSIGAKETQYF. The CDR3 nucleotides are TGCGCCAGCAGCTTTAGCATAGGGGCGAAGGAGACCCAGTACTTC.

This sequence joins TRBV6-5 and TRBJ2-3, with 11 bases that match TRBD2. The CDR3 totals 20 residues. J lost 4 bases, V lost 2 bases, and 17 bases had no gene match. Germline V CDR1 and CDR2: MNHEY, SVGAGI. The CDR3 sequence is CASSYARLAGGGFHADTQYF. The CDR3 nucleotides read TGTGCCAGCAGTTACGCGAGGCTAGCGGGGGGTGGGTTCCACGCAGATACGCAGTATTTT.